This T cell receptor (beta chain) appears in the sequencing data of a study of shared clonotypes between healthy human individuals. Study-level information: CD4 naive and CD4 memory each took three plates per donor, while CD8 naive took two and CD8 memory one.

This clone was seen only a few times. Its antigen is not known. In germline, CDR1 is SGHNT, CDR2 YYREEE (reference sequence). This CDR3 has 14 amino acids. The V end lost 0 bases, the J end lost 7 bases, and 11 bases lay between the germline ends. Only in-frame clones appear in the TCRdb table, and some are missing; sequencing was by immunoSEQ multiplex PCR. Of approximately 1,500,000 clones detected, approximately 97% appear once; the ten largest clones hold about 1.2%. The study, taken as a whole, reports: In contrast to clonotypes shared by all four donors, non-shared clonotypes had lower generation probabilities.

This clonotype originated in a man younger than 45 in good health. Specimen: naive CD4+ T cells sorted from blood. The subset is: CD45RA+ positively selected. The V and J genes are TRBV5-4 and TRBJ2-1; D is possibly TRBD2 (5 bases). CDR3 nucleotides: TGTGCCAGCAGCTTGGTAGAGGGCCATAATGAGCAGTTCTTC. This sequence encodes CASSLVEGHNEQFF.